This T cell receptor beta chain originates from a study of a mutant IDH1 vaccine in newly diagnosed glioma. About the study: Earlier treatment was radiotherapy, temozolomide, or both, with most getting both. Findings and limits, study-wide: Vaccination elicited immune responses in 93.3% of patients.

The time point is: week 23, last vaccination. Alongside topical imiquimod, each dose of vaccine comprised 300 ug of mutant IDH1 20-mer peptide. As to this clone: Its specificity is not known.

Germline CDR1 reads LNHDA; CDR2 reads SQIVND (reference sequence). The CDR3 has 13 residues. The V end lost 1 base, the J end lost 6 bases, and 10 bases lay between the germline ends. Profiling relied on immunoSEQ multiplex PCR, and the TCRdb table lists in-frame clones only, not all of them. The table lists fewer than 45,000 clones, approximately 76% of them singletons. The clonotype comes from a man aged 45-65 years with glioma. The material was PBMCs, obtained from a glioma patient whose treatment included an IDH1 peptide vaccine. The chain has TRBV19 and TRBJ2-7; a weak D match, TRBD2 (6 bases). The CDR3 nucleotides are TGTGCCAGTAGTATAGCCGCAGCGGGCGAGCAGTACTTC. Translating gives CASSIAAAGEQYF. Full variable domain (rest looked up from reference TRBV19 and TRBJ2-7): DGGITQSPKYLFRKEGQNVTLSCEQNLNHDAMYWYRQDPGQGLRLIYYSQIVNDFQKGDIAEGYSVSREKKESFPLTVTSAQKNPTAFYLCASSIAAAGEQYFGPGTRLTVT.